Below, 23 T cell receptor beta chains from the same sample are listed, as sequenced in a study of blood T cell repertoires in COVID-19. The data were produced by immunoSEQ multiplex PCR, yet TCRdb's version contains in-frame clones alone and is incomplete. In the table there are about 170,000 clones, 83% of which are singletons. Specimen: peripheral blood. The source is a woman older than 75 with acute or convalescent COVID-19.

The chain combines TRBV18 with TRBJ2-6; D might be TRBD2 (6 bases). The V and J ends lost 2 bases and 2 bases respectively, with 7 bases between them. The germline gives CDR1 KGHSH, CDR2 LQKENI. CDR3 length: 15 amino acids. CDR3: CASSPWGAGANVLTF. CDR3 in DNA: TGTGCCAGCTCACCATGGGGGGCTGGGGCCAACGTCCTGACTTTC.

The chain has TRBV7-9 and TRBJ2-1; the match to TRBD2 covers 13 bases. After removal of 4 bases from V and 4 bases from J, the junction contained 7 bases not matched to a gene. The CDR3 loop spans 17 amino acids. Germline lookup yields CDR1 SEHNR and CDR2 FQNEAQ (reference sequence). The chain's CDR3 is CASSSPRLAGGYNEQFF. The CDR3 DNA follows: TGTGCCAGCAGCTCGCCAAGACTAGCGGGGGGTTACAATGAGCAGTTCTTC. Filled out from reference TRBV7-9 and TRBJ2-1, the complete variable domain reads DTGVSQNPRHKITKRGQNVTFRCDPISEHNRLYWYRQTLGQGPEFLTYFQNEAQLEKSRLLSDRFSAERPKGSFSTLEIQRTEQGDSAMYLCASSSPRLAGGYNEQFFGPGTRLTVL.

J is TRBJ2-1 and V is TRBV5-1, with 12 bases identical to TRBD2. V lost 1 base to trimming and J lost 4 bases; unmatched junction nucleotides: 3. Germline CDR1 SGHRS, CDR2 YFSETQ. The CDR3 totals 16 residues. The CDR3 sequence is CASSLRTSGVYNEQFF. The CDR3 nucleotides read TGCGCCAGCAGCTTGAGGACTAGCGGGGTATACAATGAGCAGTTCTTC.

The V and J genes are TRBV19 and TRBJ2-1, with 13 bases fitting TRBD2. The ends lost 9 bases at V and 9 bases at J; junction bases unmatched: 5. The CDR3 covers 13 residues. Germline CDR1 reads LNHDA; CDR2 reads SQIVND (reference sequence). CDR3 loop: CARTSGRAGEQFF. The CDR3 nucleotides read TGTGCCAGAACTAGCGGGAGGGCCGGTGAGCAGTTCTTC. Combining the CDR3 with reference TRBV19 and TRBJ2-1 gives the whole variable domain DGGITQSPKYLFRKEGQNVTLSCEQNLNHDAMYWYRQDPGQGLRLIYYSQIVNDFQKGDIAEGYSVSREKKESFPLTVTSAQKNPTAFYLCARTSGRAGEQFFGPGTRLTVL.

This clone came up a few times. The chain couples TRBV12-3 or TRBV12-4 to TRBJ1-5; weak D call: TRBD1 (5 bases). This CDR3 comprises 13 residues. Trimming removed 5 bases at V and 5 bases at J, with 10 bases between. In nucleotides, the CDR3 is TGTGCCAGCAGTCAGGGTTTTCATCAGCCCCAGCATTTT. Encoded protein: CASSQGFHQPQHF.

This clone was recorded a few times. The chain uses TRBV2 and TRBJ2-5; a possible D gene is TRBD2 (7 bases). This CDR3 has 13 residues. CDR1 SNHLY and CDR2 FYNNEI come from the germline V gene. The V end lost 5 bases, the J end lost 4 bases, and 11 bases lay between the germline ends. CDR3 in DNA: TGTGCCAGCAGTAGGGGGGGTCGAGAGACCCAGTACTTC. Protein: CASSRGGRETQYF.

In this sample, this clone turned up once. V and J are TRBV6-2 or TRBV6-3 and TRBJ2-5, with 9 positions matching TRBD1. V lost 5 bases, J lost 4 bases, and 5 bases stayed unmatched. Per germline, CDR1 MNHEY and CDR2 SVGEGT. The CDR3 sequence is 14 residues long. The chain's CDR3 is CASSPDRGGETQYF. The CDR3 bases are TGTGCCAGCAGTCCGGACAGGGGAGGAGAGACCCAGTACTTC.

In its sample, this clone was seen a few times. The chain carries TRBV19 and TRBJ1-1; unclear D gene. CDR1 LNHDA and CDR2 SQIVND come from the germline V gene (reference sequence). Trimming removed 3 bases from V and 1 base from J, with 12 bases in between. There are 15 residues in the CDR3. The CDR3 DNA reads TGTGCCAGTAGTATTAGGTCGCAGGCGAACACTGAAGCTTTCTTT. Its translation is CASSIRSQANTEAFF.

V is TRBV5-1 and J is TRBJ2-6; D gene ambiguous. This CDR3 region has 16 residues. V gave up 0 bases and J gave up 3 bases, with 10 bases separating them. Germline CDR1 and CDR2: SGHRS and YFSETQ. CDR3 sequence: CASSLESGGGANVLTF. The CDR3 DNA reads TGCGCCAGCAGCTTGGAGTCGGGTGGTGGGGCCAACGTCCTGACTTTC.

The chain joins TRBV6-1 to TRBJ1-5; D call uncertain. The CDR3 has 14 residues. Germline V lookup: CDR1 MNHNS, CDR2 SASEGT. V was clipped by 3 bases and J by 3 bases, with 9 bases between them. CDR3 amino acids: CASSEGRNNQPQHF. The CDR3 region has the DNA TGTGCCAGCAGTGAGGGCAGAAACAATCAGCCCCAGCATTTT.

This rearrangement joins TRBV12-3 or TRBV12-4 to TRBJ1-2; 9 nucleotides align to TRBD1. The CDR3 loop spans 13 amino acids. The V and J ends lost 6 bases and 7 bases, in that order; junction bases with no gene match: 6. CDR3 residues: CASSLTGGGGYTF. In DNA form, the CDR3 reads TGTGCCAGCAGCCTTACAGGGGGCGGTGGCTACACCTTC.

The chain recombines TRBV7-9 with TRBJ1-1; possible D gene TRBD1, 5 bases. Trimming stripped 4 bases from V and 7 bases from J, with 13 bases between. Germline assignment: CDR1 SEHNR and CDR2 FQNEAQ (reference sequence). The CDR3 has 13 amino acids. CDR3 DNA: TGTGCCAGCAGCTGGGGGGGTCGGAGTGAAGCTTTCTTT. Its translation: CASSWGGRSEAFF.

This clone was seen repeatedly, ten times or more. V is TRBV7-9 and J is TRBJ1-2, with TRBD1 matching over 8 bases. Trimming at V came to 5 bases and at J to 6 bases, leaving 17 bases not matched to a gene. Germline assignment: CDR1 SEHNR and CDR2 FQNEAQ (reference sequence). The CDR3 is 17 residues long. The chain's CDR3 is CASSELWTGTLGDGYTF. The DNA for the CDR3 is TGTGCCAGCAGCGAGCTTTGGACAGGGACCCTTGGGGATGGCTACACCTTC.

J is TRBJ1-1 and V is TRBV7-3; a possible D gene is TRBD1 (5 bases). In germline, CDR1 is SGHTA, CDR2 FQGTGA. CDR3 size: 13 residues. The V gene lost 10 bases and the J gene lost 1 base, with 13 bases spanning the gap. CDR3 region: CATALGPNTEAFF. The CDR3 DNA reads as TGTGCCACCGCGTTGGGGCCGAACACTGAAGCTTTCTTT.

The V and J genes are TRBV2 and TRBJ1-2; TRBD1 might be the D (6 bases). The CDR3 sequence is 13 residues long. The germline CDR1 and CDR2 sequences are SNHLY and FYNNEI. V lost 9 bases and J 0 bases, leaving 11 bases between the germline ends. Here the CDR3 reads CARRTVSNYGYTF. CDR3 nucleotide sequence: TGTGCCAGGAGGACAGTTTCTAACTATGGCTACACCTTC.

CDR3 protein: CASSQGGRTSGGPRYKFF. For the CDR3, the DNA is TGTGCCAGCAGCCAAGGAGGGAGAACTAGCGGGGGGCCAAGATATAAGTTCTTC. The chain has TRBV3-1 (or the pseudogene TRBV3-2) and TRBJ2-1; 12 positions agree with TRBD2. This CDR3 contains 18 residues. J lost 14 bases, V lost 1 base, and 18 bases had no gene match. The V gene's germline CDR1 is LGHDT and CDR2 YNNKEL (reference sequence).

This clone occurred a few times. The rearrangement joins TRBV18 to TRBJ2-7; D possibly corresponds to TRBD2 (6 bases). V lost 0 bases to trimming and J lost 6 bases, with 6 bases between them. The CDR3 length is 12 residues. Germline V gene data show CDR1 as KGHSH and CDR2 as LQKENI. The CDR3 DNA reads TGTGCCAGCTCACCACCGGGGGGCGAGCAGTACTTC. Its protein product is CASSPPGGEQYF.

The V call is TRBV5-5, the J call TRBJ2-7, with 12 bases lining up with TRBD1. The CDR3 runs to 15 residues. The J segment lost 5 bases and the V segment lost 3 bases, leaving 6 bases of the junction unmatched. Germline lookup yields CDR1 SGHKS and CDR2 YYEKEE (reference sequence). CDR3 coding DNA: TGTGCCAGCAGCTGGGGACAGGGGGCTGGGGACGAGCAGTACTTC. Residues: CASSWGQGAGDEQYF.

J is TRBJ1-1 and V is TRBV6-5; the match to TRBD1 covers 8 bases. Germline V gives CDR1 MNHEY, CDR2 SVGAGI. This CDR3 is built from 15 residues. Trimming cost V 5 bases and J 4 bases; bases outside gene matches: 9. CDR3 nucleotides: TGTGCCAGCAGTATTGACAGGGGTAGGATCACTGAAGCTTTCTTT. Translation gives CASSIDRGRITEAFF.

The chain employs TRBV18 and TRBJ1-1, with D possibly TRBD1 on 5 matching bases. CDR1 and CDR2 from the germline V gene are KGHSH and LQKENI. V shed 0 bases and J shed 9 bases, with 11 bases lying between them. This CDR3 is built from 13 residues. DNA of the CDR3: TGTGCCAGCTCACCACCGCAGGGCAGGCAAGCTTTCTTT. Protein: CASSPPQGRQAFF.

The chain joins TRBV4-3 to TRBJ2-3; tentatively, D is TRBD1 (6 bases). Trimming cost V 2 bases and J 1 base, with 19 bases left between them. The CDR3 runs 18 residues. The germline gives CDR1 LGHNA, CDR2 YSLEER. The CDR3, as DNA: TGCGCCAGCAGCCAATCCATTATCAGGGGCGCTGGCACAGATACGCAGTATTTT. It codes for CASSQSIIRGAGTDTQYF.

The table lists this clone with a count of one. This sequence joins TRBV2 and TRBJ2-1; 12 bases agree with TRBD2. With V trimmed by 1 base and J by 2 bases, 15 bases remained unmatched. Per germline, CDR1 SNHLY and CDR2 FYNNEI. The CDR3 has 21 amino acids. CDR3 DNA sequence: TGTGCCAGCAGTGAAGAGAGGGCTAGCGGGAGGGATCGATCAACCTACAATGAGCAGTTCTTC. Encoded protein: CASSEERASGRDRSTYNEQFF. The whole variable domain, filled in from reference TRBV2 and TRBJ2-1, reads EPEVTQTPSHQVTQMGQEVILRCVPISNHLYFYWYRQILGQKVEFLVSFYNNEISEKSEIFDDQFSVERPDGSNFTLKIRSTKLEDSAMYFCASSEERASGRDRSTYNEQFFGPGTRLTVL.

Only one count was recorded for this clone. The chain combines TRBV9 with TRBJ1-6; TRBD1 agrees at 7 bases. The CDR3 is made up of 19 amino acids. V lost 4 bases, J lost 1 base, and 14 bases stayed unmatched. Germline CDR1 reads SGDLS; CDR2 reads YYNGEE. The chain's CDR3 is CASSSLGQDQGSYNSPLHF. As DNA, the CDR3 is TGTGCCAGCAGCTCCCTCGGACAGGATCAAGGGTCCTATAATTCACCCCTCCACTTT.